This T cell receptor (beta chain) was sequenced during a study of blood T cells in healthy people across ages. PCR was performed a second time for about 7 to 11 cycles using a sample-barcoded 5' primer and a J-beta primer mix. TCRdb re-analysed the 5' RACE reads in MiXCR, keeping a single row per CDR3 protein. The sample lists 750,000 or so distinct CDR3 sequences, around 25% occurring once. The germline V gene encodes CDR1 DFQATT and CDR2 SNEGSKA (reference sequence). V was pared by 3 bases and J by 6 bases, with 15 bases between. The CDR3 has 13 amino acids. This clonotype was picked up a small number of times. These sequences were also reported in another study, on T cells of mothers and their children. That report notes: Barcodes for each sample and 2-4 random nucleotides were added by the M1S primer used in the second PCR.

Sequenced sample: blood. The TCR sequence derives from a boy younger than 18 in good health. This chain connects TRBV20-1 to TRBJ2-7; D is unresolved. CDR3 residues: CSASNWQTGEQYF. The CDR3 region has the DNA TGCAGTGCTAGTAACTGGCAGACGGGCGAGCAGTACTTC.